Presented here are 27 T cell receptor beta chains from one specimen sequenced in a study of CD8 T cells in Susac syndrome. Reverse transcription of roughly 0.45 to 1 ug RNA was carried out with random hexamers. MiXCR was run by TCRdb on the immunoSEQ multiplex PCR reads, yielding one entry per CDR3 protein. Here the sample spans some 260,000 distinct CDR3 sequences, around 93% being singletons. The sample consisted of CD4+ T cells from PBMCs. The receptors were gathered from a human donor with multiple sclerosis.

V gene TRBV20-1 combines with J gene TRBJ2-5, with 12 bases identical to TRBD2. The junction had 3 bases not matched to a gene; V was cut back by 5 bases and J by 5 bases. The CDR3 consists of 13 residues. Germline V gene data show CDR1 as DFQATT and CDR2 as SNEGSKA (reference sequence). CDR3 loop: CSAATSGRETQYF. The DNA for the CDR3 is TGCAGTGCTGCAACTAGCGGGAGGGAGACCCAGTACTTC.

The rearrangement joins TRBV12-3 or TRBV12-4 to TRBJ1-6, with a tentative D call TRBD1 (5 bases). The CDR3 runs to 14 residues. Trimming pared 8 bases from V and 9 bases from J, leaving 17 bases between. The CDR3 is CASGSRGLGSPLHF. In DNA, the CDR3 is TGTGCCAGCGGTAGTAGGGGTTTGGGTTCACCCCTCCACTTT.

The chain couples TRBV7-9 to TRBJ1-2; D unclear. This CDR3 has 14 amino acids. Germline CDR1 and CDR2: SEHNR and FQNEAQ (reference sequence). V lost 4 bases, J lost 4 bases, and 13 bases lay in between. CDR3 protein: CASSSRKRVYGYTF. CDR3 bases: TGTGCCAGCAGCTCCAGAAAAAGGGTCTATGGCTACACCTTC.

Here the CDR3 reads CASSPPTTGGGTDTQYF. CDR3 DNA sequence: TGTGCCAGCAGTCCCCCCACGACAGGGGGGGGTACAGATACGCAGTATTTT. The genes are TRBV27 and TRBJ2-3, with TRBD1 matching 9 bases. The V gene's germline CDR1 is MNHEY and CDR2 SMNVEV (reference sequence). The CDR3 covers 17 residues. The ends lost 5 bases at V and 3 bases at J; junction bases unmatched: 12.

V usage is TRBV5-1 and J usage is TRBJ2-7, with 15 bases that match TRBD2. V was pared by 1 base and J by 0 bases, with 14 bases of the junction left unmatched. In germline, CDR1 is SGHRS, CDR2 YFSETQ. The CDR3 spans 21 residues. CDR3 region: CASSLHDVSRTSGGASYEQYF. As DNA, the CDR3 is TGCGCCAGCAGCTTGCACGATGTATCCCGGACTAGCGGGGGGGCCTCCTACGAGCAGTACTTC.

The rearrangement joins TRBV20-1 to TRBJ1-1; 8 bases match TRBD1. This CDR3 is built from 15 residues. Germline-derived CDR1 and CDR2 are DFQATT and SNEGSKA (reference sequence). V gave up 4 bases and J gave up 3 bases; unmatched junction bases: 10. For the CDR3, the DNA is TGCAGTGCTACGGATCCAGGGGGCGCGGACACTGAAGCTTTCTTT. Its translation: CSATDPGGADTEAFF.

The chain couples TRBV6-6 to TRBJ1-2, with 7 bases fitting TRBD1. The CDR3 is 14 amino acids. Germline V lookup: CDR1 MNHNY, CDR2 SVGAGI (reference sequence). After removal of 7 bases from V and 4 bases from J, the junction contained 9 bases not matched to a gene. This chain's CDR3 is CASIPDEGAYGYTF. DNA of the CDR3: TGTGCCAGCATCCCCGACGAGGGGGCCTATGGCTACACCTTC.

The chain is built from TRBV6-6 and TRBJ1-2; 7 bases are a match to TRBD1. The CDR3 length is 14 residues. V lost 7 bases to trimming and J lost 0 bases; unmatched junction nucleotides: 5. Per the germline V gene, CDR1 is MNHNY and CDR2 is SVGAGI (reference sequence). The CDR3 nucleotides read TGTGCCAGCAAAATGGGACAGACTAACTATGGCTACACCTTC. Its protein is CASKMGQTNYGYTF.

The chain is built from TRBV3-1 and TRBJ2-5; 7 bases are a match to TRBD2. The trim removed 2 bases at V and 6 bases at J, leaving 15 bases unmatched. The CDR3 length is 17 residues. Germline V CDR1 and CDR2: LGHDT, YNNKEL (reference sequence). In nucleotides, the CDR3 is TGTGCCAGCAGCCAACCCCCCCGGGACTACACCACCCAGACCCAGTACTTC. It yields the protein CASSQPPRDYTTQTQYF.

The chain has TRBV27 and TRBJ2-7; 13 positions agree with TRBD2. CDR3 length: 18 amino acids. Trimming cost V 5 bases and J 0 bases; bases outside gene matches: 10. Looked up from germline, CDR1 is MNHEY and CDR2 is SMNVEV (reference sequence). The CDR3 DNA reads TGTGCCAGCAGTGCCCCGGGACTAGCGGGGCCGAGCTCCTACGAGCAGTACTTC. Amino acid sequence: CASSAPGLAGPSSYEQYF.

This sequence joins TRBV6-1 and TRBJ1-1; D gene uncertain. Germline-derived CDR1 and CDR2 are MNHNS and SASEGT. Trimming took 7 bases from V and 4 from J, leaving 10 bases between them. This CDR3 spans 12 amino acids. The CDR3 sequence: CASTAETTEAFF. CDR3 nucleotides: TGTGCCAGCACCGCAGAGACCACTGAAGCTTTCTTT.

The J gene is TRBJ2-1, the V gene TRBV24-1, with 11 bases fitting TRBD2. With V trimmed by 4 bases and J by 4 bases, 5 bases remained unmatched. This CDR3 spans 16 amino acids. Germline V lookup: CDR1 KGHDR, CDR2 SFDVKD. CDR3 in amino acids: CATSDSGTSGYNEQFF. The CDR3 coding sequence is TGTGCCACCAGTGACTCCGGGACTAGCGGTTACAATGAGCAGTTCTTC.

The count of this clonotype is one. J is TRBJ1-2 and V is TRBV11-2; TRBD1 aligns across 8 bases. CDR1 and CDR2 (germline): SGHAT, FQNNGV. After removal of 4 bases from V and 7 bases from J, the junction contained 11 bases not matched to a gene. The CDR3 totals 15 residues. Here the CDR3 reads CASSSTVWTGIGYTF. The CDR3, as DNA: TGTGCCAGCAGCTCAACCGTCTGGACAGGGATTGGCTACACCTTC. The variable domain in full, with the rest retrieved from reference TRBV11-2 and TRBJ1-2, is EAGVAQSPRYKIIEKRQSVAFWCNPISGHATLYWYQQILGQGPKLLIQFQNNGVVDDSQLPKDRFSAERLKGVDSTLKIQPAKLEDSAVYLCASSSTVWTGIGYTFGSGTRLTVV.

V and J are TRBV12-3 or TRBV12-4 and TRBJ2-1, with 7 bases lining up with TRBD2. This CDR3 has 15 amino acids. V was clipped by 2 bases and J by 6 bases; unmatched bases: 7. CDR3 nucleotides: TGTGCCAGCAGTTTAAGTGGGGGGAGGGGCAATGAGCAGTTCTTC. This codes for CASSLSGGRGNEQFF.

The CDR3 loop is CASSRGQGGVNTEAFF. CDR3 in DNA: TGCGCCAGCAGCCGGGGACAGGGAGGGGTGAACACTGAAGCTTTCTTT. The chain is built from TRBV5-1 and TRBJ1-1; 9 nucleotides line up with TRBD1. This CDR3 has 16 residues. Germline values: CDR1 SGHRS, CDR2 YFSETQ. V lost 4 bases, J lost 0 bases, and 7 bases stayed unmatched.

V is TRBV10-3 and J is TRBJ2-5, with 7 nucleotides matching TRBD2. CDR3 length equals 12 residues. Per the germline V gene, CDR1 is ENHRY and CDR2 is SYGVKD. V lost 6 bases and J lost 7; bases outside the gene matches: 5. The CDR3 here is CAISLAEGTQYF. In nucleotides, the CDR3 is TGTGCCATCAGCCTAGCGGAGGGGACCCAGTACTTC.

The chain couples TRBV5-1 to TRBJ2-5, with 9 bases lining up with TRBD2. In germline, CDR1 is SGHRS, CDR2 YFSETQ. The CDR3 extends over 15 amino acids. Trimming removed 4 bases from V and 5 bases from J; junction bases left unmatched: 9. CDR3 in DNA: TGCGCCAGCAGCGGCGGGACTAGCCCGCGGGAGACCCAGTACTTC. Protein product: CASSGGTSPRETQYF.

The chain has TRBV20-1 and TRBJ2-5, with 14 bases that match TRBD2. Germline trimming cut 2 bases from V and 5 bases from J; bases unmatched to any gene: 7. The CDR3 totals 16 residues. Germline V gives CDR1 DFQATT, CDR2 SNEGSKA (reference sequence). The DNA of the CDR3 is TGCAGTGCTAGAAGACTAGCGGGGGGGTATGGGGAGACCCAGTACTTC. It codes for CSARRLAGGYGETQYF.

The chain recombines TRBV2 with TRBJ2-2, with TRBD2 identical over 8 bases. V shed 11 bases, J shed 1 base, and the junction held 3 bases outside the gene matches. CDR1 is SNHLY and CDR2 is FYNNEI in the germline V gene. This CDR3 has 13 residues. Here the CDR3 DNA reads TGTGCCCCGGGAGGGAAGAACACCGGGGAGCTGTTTTTT. It is translated as CAPGGKNTGELFF.

V is TRBV20-1 and J is TRBJ1-4; no reliable D call. Germline V gene data show CDR1 as DFQATT and CDR2 as SNEGSKA (reference sequence). Trimming took off 4 bases at V and 0 bases at J, with 12 bases between the two ends. The CDR3 length is 15 residues. The CDR3 DNA is TGCAGTGCTACTGACGTAAGCTCAACTAATGAAAAACTGTTTTTT. Translating gives CSATDVSSTNEKLFF.

The chain has TRBV12-3 or TRBV12-4 and TRBJ1-1, with 9 bases lining up with TRBD1. This CDR3 is built from 13 residues. V trimming: 7 bases; J trimming: 1 base; junction bases outside the gene matches: 1. The CDR3 sequence: CASKTGGNTEAFF. CDR3 in DNA: TGTGCCAGCAAGACAGGGGGGAACACTGAAGCTTTCTTT.

CDR3 sequence (DNA): TGTGCCAGCCAGGGGACTAGCGGGAGTCGAGAGACCCAGTACTTC. Its protein product is CASQGTSGSRETQYF. The V gene is TRBV2, the J gene TRBJ2-5, with 14 bases aligning to TRBD2. CDR1 is SNHLY and CDR2 is FYNNEI in the germline V gene. Unmatched junction bases numbered 6, after V lost 8 bases and J lost 4 bases. The CDR3 sequence is 15 residues long.

This chain links TRBV2 with TRBJ1-1; D not certain. The CDR3 spans 11 residues. V gave up 6 bases and J gave up 0 bases, with 2 bases separating them. Germline V CDR1 and CDR2: SNHLY, FYNNEI. The CDR3 bases are TGTGCCAGCAGAATGAACACTGAAGCTTTCTTT. Its protein product is CASRMNTEAFF.

The rearrangement joins TRBV5-1 to TRBJ1-2, with D perhaps TRBD1 (5 bases). Trimming took off 0 bases at V and 6 bases at J, with 9 bases between the two ends. The germline gives CDR1 SGHRS, CDR2 YFSETQ. The CDR3 totals 13 residues. The DNA for the CDR3 is TGCGCCAGCAGCTTGGCGACAGAAGATGGCTACACCTTC. Translated, it gives CASSLATEDGYTF.

The rearrangement links TRBV19 to TRBJ2-6; D gene ambiguous. The length of the CDR3 is 16 residues. Germline CDR1 LNHDA, CDR2 SQIVND (reference sequence). The ends were cut back, 5 bases at V and 1 base at J, with 12 bases in the middle. The CDR3 DNA reads TGTGCCAGTAGTCCTACGACTTTATCTGGGGCCAACGTCCTGACTTTC. Amino acids: CASSPTTLSGANVLTF.

V gene TRBV18 combines with J gene TRBJ1-1, with 8 bases fitting TRBD1. The ends lost 3 bases at V and 4 bases at J; junction bases unmatched: 7. The CDR3 extends over 15 amino acids. The germline V gene encodes CDR1 KGHSH and CDR2 LQKENI. The CDR3 here is CASSPTGEGSTEAFF. The CDR3 bases are TGTGCCAGCTCACCGACAGGGGAAGGGAGCACTGAAGCTTTCTTT.

The rearrangement links TRBV10-3 to TRBJ2-7; perhaps TRBD1 as D (6 bases). Germline V gives CDR1 ENHRY, CDR2 SYGVKD. The CDR3 is 15 amino acids. Trimming shortened V by 0 bases and J by 8 bases, and 17 bases separated the two germline ends. The CDR3 nucleotides read TGTGCCATCAGTGAGTCCCCCCAGGGGCAGGGACAGCAGTACTTC. Encoded protein: CAISESPQGQGQQYF.